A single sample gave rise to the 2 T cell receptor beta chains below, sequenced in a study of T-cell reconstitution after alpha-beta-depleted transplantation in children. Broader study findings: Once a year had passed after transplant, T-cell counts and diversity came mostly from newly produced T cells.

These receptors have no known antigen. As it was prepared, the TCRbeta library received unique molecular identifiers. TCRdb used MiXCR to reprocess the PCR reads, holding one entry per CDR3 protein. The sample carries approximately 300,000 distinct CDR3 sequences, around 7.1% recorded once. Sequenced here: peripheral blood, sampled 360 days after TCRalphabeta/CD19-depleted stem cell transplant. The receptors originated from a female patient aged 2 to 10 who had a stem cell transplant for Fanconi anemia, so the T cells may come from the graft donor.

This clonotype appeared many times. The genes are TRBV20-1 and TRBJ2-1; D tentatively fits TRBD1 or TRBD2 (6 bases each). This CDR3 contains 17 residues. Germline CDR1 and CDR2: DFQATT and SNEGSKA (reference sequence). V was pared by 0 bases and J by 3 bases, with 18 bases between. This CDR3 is CSARDLPRGVLYNEQFF. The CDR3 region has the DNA TGCAGTGCTAGAGACCTCCCGAGGGGGGTCCTCTACAATGAGCAGTTCTTC.

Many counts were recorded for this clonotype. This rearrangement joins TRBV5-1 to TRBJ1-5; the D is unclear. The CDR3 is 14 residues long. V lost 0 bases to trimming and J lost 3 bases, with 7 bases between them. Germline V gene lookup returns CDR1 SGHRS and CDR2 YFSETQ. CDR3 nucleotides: TGCGCCAGCAGCTTGGACAGTTACAATCAGCCCCAGCATTTT. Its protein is CASSLDSYNQPQHF.